This T cell receptor beta chain was captured in a study of early T cells in non-severe SARS-CoV-2 infection. Regarding the study as a whole: CD4 and private specificities were missed by VDJdb matching, which favored anti-spike CD8 responses.

Individual cDNA molecules received unique molecular identifiers during library preparation. TCRdb re-analysed the 5' RACE reads in MiXCR, keeping a single row per CDR3 protein. Of fewer than 85,000 distinct CDR3 sequences listed, 9.5% to 15% are singletons. Trimming took 1 base from V and 5 from J, leaving 8 bases between them. The CDR3 has 13 residues. Per the germline V gene, CDR1 is SGHTA and CDR2 is FQGNSA. This clonotype appeared many times. Its antigen is still unknown. This clonotype originated in an adult who was a healthcare worker with PCR-confirmed SARS-CoV-2 infection or an uninfected control (not recorded which). The chain employs TRBV7-2 and TRBJ2-5; D gene ambiguous. The sequenced sample was whole blood. In nucleotides, the CDR3 is TGTGCCAGCAGCTTAGTCATGACGGAGACCCAGTACTTC. Protein: CASSLVMTETQYF.